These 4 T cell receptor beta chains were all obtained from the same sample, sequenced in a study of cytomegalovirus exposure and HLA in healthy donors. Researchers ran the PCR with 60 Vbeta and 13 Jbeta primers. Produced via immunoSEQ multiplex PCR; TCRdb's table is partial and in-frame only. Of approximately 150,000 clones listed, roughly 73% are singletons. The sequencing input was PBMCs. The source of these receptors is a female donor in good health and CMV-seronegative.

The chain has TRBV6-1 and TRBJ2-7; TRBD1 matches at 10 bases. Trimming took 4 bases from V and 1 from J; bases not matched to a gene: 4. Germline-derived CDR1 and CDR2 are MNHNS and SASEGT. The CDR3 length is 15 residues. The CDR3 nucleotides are TGTGCCAGCAGTGCCGGGACAGGGGATTCCTACGAGCAGTACTTC. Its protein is CASSAGTGDSYEQYF.

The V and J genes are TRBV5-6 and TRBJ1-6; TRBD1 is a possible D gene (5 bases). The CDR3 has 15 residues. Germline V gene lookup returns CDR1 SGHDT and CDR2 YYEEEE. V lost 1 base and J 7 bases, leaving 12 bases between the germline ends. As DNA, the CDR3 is TGTGCCAGCAGCTTGTCCAGGGCATACAATTCACCCCTCCACTTT. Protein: CASSLSRAYNSPLHF.

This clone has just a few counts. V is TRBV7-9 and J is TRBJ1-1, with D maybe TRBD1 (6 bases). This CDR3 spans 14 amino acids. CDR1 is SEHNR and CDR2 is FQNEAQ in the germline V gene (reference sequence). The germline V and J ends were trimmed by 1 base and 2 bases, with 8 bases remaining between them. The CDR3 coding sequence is TGTGCCAGCAGCTTAGTACAGGGTAACACTGAAGCTTTCTTT. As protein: CASSLVQGNTEAFF.

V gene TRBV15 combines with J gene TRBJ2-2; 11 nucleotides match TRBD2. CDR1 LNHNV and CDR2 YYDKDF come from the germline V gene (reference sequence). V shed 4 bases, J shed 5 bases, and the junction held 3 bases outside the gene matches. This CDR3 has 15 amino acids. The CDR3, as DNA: TGTGCCACCAGCACCCGGACTAGCGGGACCGGGGAGCTGTTTTTT. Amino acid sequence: CATSTRTSGTGELFF.